This T cell receptor beta chain came from a study of post-analysis software for immune sequencing data. V lost 4 bases, J lost 2 bases, and 3 bases stayed unmatched. The V gene's germline CDR1 is PRHDT and CDR2 FYEKMQ (reference sequence). The CDR3 is 14 residues long. General study findings and limits: Controls showed lower frequencies than patients for roughly five TRBV segments, and TRBV5-6, TRBV5-1 and TRBV20-1 were among these.

Researchers reported that TCR beta cDNA libraries carried unique molecular identifiers. The authors obtained 500,000 to 600,000 cDNA molecules from approximately 1 to 10 million T cells. TCRdb independently ran MiXCR on the PCR reads; one entry per CDR3 protein. The sample includes about half a million distinct CDR3 sequences, roughly 34% of them seen just once. Regarding this clonotype: Its matching antigen is unknown.

The genes are TRBV13 and TRBJ2-7, with TRBD1 identical over 9 bases. Input material: blood. The TCR comes from a girl aged 2-17 years with multiple sclerosis. CDR3 protein: CASSSNRGPYEQYF. In nucleotides, the CDR3 is TGTGCCAGCAGCTCAAACAGGGGGCCCTACGAGCAGTACTTC.